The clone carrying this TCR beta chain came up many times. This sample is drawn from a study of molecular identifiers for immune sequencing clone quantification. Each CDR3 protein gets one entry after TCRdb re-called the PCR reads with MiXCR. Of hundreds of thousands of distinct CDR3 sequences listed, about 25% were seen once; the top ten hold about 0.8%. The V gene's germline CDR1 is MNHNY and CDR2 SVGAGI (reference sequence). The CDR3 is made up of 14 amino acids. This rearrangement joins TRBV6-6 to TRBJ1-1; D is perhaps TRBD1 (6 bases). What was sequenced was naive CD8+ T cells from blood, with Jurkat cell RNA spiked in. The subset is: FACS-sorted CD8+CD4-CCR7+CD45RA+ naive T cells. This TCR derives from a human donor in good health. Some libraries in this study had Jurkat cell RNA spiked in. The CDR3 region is CSHRARGLNTEAFF. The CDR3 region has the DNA TGTTCCCACAGGGCACGGGGATTGAACACTGAAGCTTTCTTT.